Here is one T cell receptor (beta chain) with its context. Germline CDR1 MGHDK, CDR2 SYGVNS. The V end was cut by 3 bases, the J end by 9 bases, with 17 bases between. The CDR3 is 14 residues long. These data are taken from a study of blood T cell repertoires in COVID-19. Study details: Sites in the United States, Italy and Spain provided acute and convalescent COVID-19 samples. In each case, the material was cDNA or gDNA derived from T cells, B-cell-depleted T cells, or PBMCs.

In the study's own analysis: Reference gene primer amplification yielded estimated nucleated cell counts. The table came from immunoSEQ multiplex PCR; TCRdb's copy has only in-frame clones and leaves some out. V, J and clone size were drawn from that table, and D and trimming were deduced from the DNA. This table holds roughly 260,000 clones, about four fifths found once. The chain combines TRBV25-1 with TRBJ2-5; a weak D match, TRBD1 (6 bases). The receptor's source is a woman in her 70s with acute or convalescent COVID-19. The sequenced sample consisted of peripheral blood. The CDR3 nucleotides read TGTGCCAGCAGTGATCAGGGGTACAGGGCGGCCCAGTACTTC. Its protein product is CASSDQGYRAAQYF.